The clone carrying this T cell receptor (beta chain) has only a few counts. Its antigen is still unknown. Every sample gave at least 5.5 micrograms of total RNA when it was extracted. This entry is derived from a study of blood T cells in healthy people across ages. The study, taken as a whole, reports: Per million T cells, TCR beta diversity dropped about linearly as age rose.

CDR3 size: 15 residues. V shed 4 bases, J shed 9 bases, and the junction held 9 bases outside the gene matches. Germline CDR1 is SGHRS and CDR2 is YFSETQ. Combining a sample-barcoded 5' primer with a J-beta primer mix, a second PCR ran for roughly 7 to 12 cycles. The template-switch adaptor, which had 12 random nucleotides, put a tag on each cDNA molecule. One entry per CDR3 protein, called by TCRdb with MiXCR from the 5' RACE reads. The repertoire holds around 320,000 distinct CDR3 sequences, with roughly 29% as singletons. The V call is TRBV5-1, the J call TRBJ2-1; TRBD1 matches 11 bases. The source is a woman in her seventies in good health. Input material: blood. CDR3 loop: CASSPAGTGGGEQFF. In DNA form, the CDR3 reads TGCGCCAGCAGCCCTGCCGGGACAGGGGGAGGTGAGCAGTTCTTC.